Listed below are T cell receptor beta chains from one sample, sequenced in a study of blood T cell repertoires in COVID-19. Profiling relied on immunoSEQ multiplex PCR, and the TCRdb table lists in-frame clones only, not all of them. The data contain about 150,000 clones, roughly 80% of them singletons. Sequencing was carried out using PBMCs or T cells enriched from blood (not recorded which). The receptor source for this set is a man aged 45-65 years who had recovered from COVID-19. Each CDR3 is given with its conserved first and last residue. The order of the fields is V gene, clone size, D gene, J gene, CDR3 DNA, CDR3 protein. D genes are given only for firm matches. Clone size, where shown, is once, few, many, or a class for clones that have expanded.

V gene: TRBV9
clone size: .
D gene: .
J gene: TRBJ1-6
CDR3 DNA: TGTGCCAGCAGCGTAGAGGCAGACTTTCTTACACCCCTCCACTTT
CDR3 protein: CASSVEADFLTPLHF

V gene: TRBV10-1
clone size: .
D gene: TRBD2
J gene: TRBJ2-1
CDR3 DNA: TGCGCCAGCACCCGACTAGCGGGGGGCAGGTTCTTC
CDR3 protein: CASTRLAGGRFF

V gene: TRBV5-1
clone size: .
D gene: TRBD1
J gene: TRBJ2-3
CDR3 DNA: TGCGCCAGCAGCTGGGACAGGGGGAGGGGCACAGATACGCAGTATTTT
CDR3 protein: CASSWDRGRGTDTQYF

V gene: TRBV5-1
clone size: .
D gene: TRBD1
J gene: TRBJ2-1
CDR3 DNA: TGCGCCAGCAGCTTCGCCGACAGGGCCCCCTACAATGAGCAGTTCTTC
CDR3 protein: CASSFADRAPYNEQFF

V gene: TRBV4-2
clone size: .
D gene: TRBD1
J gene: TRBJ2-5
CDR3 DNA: TGTGCCAGCAGCCAAGAGGGACAGAGTGTGGAGACCCAGTACTTC
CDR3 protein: CASSQEGQSVETQYF

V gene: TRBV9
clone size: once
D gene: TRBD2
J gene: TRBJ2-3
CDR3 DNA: TGTGCCAGCAGCGTTTCGGGGGGGAGAAACGCAGATACGCAGTATTTT
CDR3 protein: CASSVSGGRNADTQYF

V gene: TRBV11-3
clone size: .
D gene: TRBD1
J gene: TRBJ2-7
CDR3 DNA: TGTGCCAGCAGCTCCGGACAGGGGTTCTCCGAGCAGTACTTC
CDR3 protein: CASSSGQGFSEQYF

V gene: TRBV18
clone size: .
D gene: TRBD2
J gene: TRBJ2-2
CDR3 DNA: TGTGCCAGCTCTCCCGGACTAGCGGGGCCTACGAACACCGGGGAGCTGTTTTTT
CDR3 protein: CASSPGLAGPTNTGELFF

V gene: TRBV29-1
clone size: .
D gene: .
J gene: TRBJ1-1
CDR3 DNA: TGCAGCGTTGAAGAGCTAGCAGGCGGGAACACTGAAGCTTTCTTT
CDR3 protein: CSVEELAGGNTEAFF

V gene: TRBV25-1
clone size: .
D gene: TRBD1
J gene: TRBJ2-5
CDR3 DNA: TGTGCCAGCAGTGAGCACTCCTCGACAGGGGGCGGTGAGACCCAGTACTTC
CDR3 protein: CASSEHSSTGGGETQYF

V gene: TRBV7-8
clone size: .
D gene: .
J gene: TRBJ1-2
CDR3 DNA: TGTGCCAGCAGCCGAGCACTGCACTATGGCTACACCTTC
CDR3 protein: CASSRALHYGYTF

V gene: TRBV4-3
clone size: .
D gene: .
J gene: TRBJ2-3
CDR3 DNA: TGCGCCAGCAGCCAGGAGGGTGTAGATACGCAGTATTTT
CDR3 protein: CASSQEGVDTQYF

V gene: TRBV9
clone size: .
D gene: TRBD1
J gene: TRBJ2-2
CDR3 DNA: TGTGCCAGCAGCGTAGCAGGGACAGCGAACACCGGGGAGCTGTTTTTT
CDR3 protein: CASSVAGTANTGELFF

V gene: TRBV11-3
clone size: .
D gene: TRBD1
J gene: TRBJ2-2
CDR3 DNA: TGTGCCAGCAGCTGGGGACAGCACAACACCGGGGAGCTGTTTTTT
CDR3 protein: CASSWGQHNTGELFF

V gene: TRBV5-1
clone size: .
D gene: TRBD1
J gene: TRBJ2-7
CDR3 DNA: TGCGCCAGCAGCTTCCAGACAGGGTCAGGCTACGAGCAGTACTTC
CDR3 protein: CASSFQTGSGYEQYF

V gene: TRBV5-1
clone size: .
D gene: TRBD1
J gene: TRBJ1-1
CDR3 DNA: TGCGCCAGCAGCTGGGACAGGCTGAACACTGAAGCTTTCTTT
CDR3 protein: CASSWDRLNTEAFF

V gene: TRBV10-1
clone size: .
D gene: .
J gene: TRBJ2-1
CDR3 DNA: TGCGCCAGGGTTGCAGGTGAGCAGTTCTTC
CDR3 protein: CARVAGEQFF

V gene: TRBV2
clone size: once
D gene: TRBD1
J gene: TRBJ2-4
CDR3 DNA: TGTGCCAGCACAGTAAGACAGGGTACCTTTGGCAAAAACATTCAGTACTTC
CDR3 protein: CASTVRQGTFGKNIQYF

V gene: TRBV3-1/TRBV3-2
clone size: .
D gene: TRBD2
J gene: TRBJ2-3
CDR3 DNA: TGTGCCAGCAGTCTTAGCGGGGGGGTCACAGATACGCAGTATTTT
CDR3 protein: CASSLSGGVTDTQYF

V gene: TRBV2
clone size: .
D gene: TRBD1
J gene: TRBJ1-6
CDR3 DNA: TGTGCCAGCAGTGTCAAGGGACAGGGGAATTCACCCCTCCACTTT
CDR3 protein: CASSVKGQGNSPLHF

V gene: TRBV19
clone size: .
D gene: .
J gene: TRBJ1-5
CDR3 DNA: TGTGCCAGTAACAGGGAGCGCAATCAGCCCCAGCATTTT
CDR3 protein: CASNRERNQPQHF

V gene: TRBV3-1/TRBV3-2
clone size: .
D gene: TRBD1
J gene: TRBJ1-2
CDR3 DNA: TGTGCCAGCAGCGGAGGGACAGCCTACTATGGCTACACCTTC
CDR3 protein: CASSGGTAYYGYTF

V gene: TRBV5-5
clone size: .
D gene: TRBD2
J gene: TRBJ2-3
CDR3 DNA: TGTGCCAGCACCGTTCAAATCGGACTAGGGAGCACAGATACGCAGTATTTT
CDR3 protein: CASTVQIGLGSTDTQYF

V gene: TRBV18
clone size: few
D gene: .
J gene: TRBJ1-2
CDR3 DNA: TGTGCCAGCTCCCAGGACCGGGGTGGCTACACCTTC
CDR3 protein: CASSQDRGGYTF

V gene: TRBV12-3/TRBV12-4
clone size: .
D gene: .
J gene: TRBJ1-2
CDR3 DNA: TGTGCCAGCAGTTCACAGGGCTCGCATGGCTACACCTTC
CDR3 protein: CASSSQGSHGYTF

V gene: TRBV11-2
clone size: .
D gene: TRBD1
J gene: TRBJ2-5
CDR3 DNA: TGTGCCAGCAGCTCCTCACCAAAGACAGGGGGCGCGGAGACCCAGTACTTC
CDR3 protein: CASSSSPKTGGAETQYF

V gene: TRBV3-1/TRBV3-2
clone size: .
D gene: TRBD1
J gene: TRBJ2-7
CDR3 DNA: TGTGCCAGCAGCCATAGACGGGACAGGGAGTTCAGCTCCTACGAGCAGTACTTC
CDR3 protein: CASSHRRDREFSSYEQYF

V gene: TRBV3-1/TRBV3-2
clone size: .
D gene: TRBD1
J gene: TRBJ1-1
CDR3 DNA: TGTGCCAGCAGCCAGGGGTCACAGGGGGCGCGTACTGAAGCTTTCTTT
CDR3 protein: CASSQGSQGARTEAFF

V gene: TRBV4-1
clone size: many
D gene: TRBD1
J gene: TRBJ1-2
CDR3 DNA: TGCGCCAGCAGCCAACCAGACAGGGAACGGCACGGCTACACCTTC
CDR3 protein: CASSQPDRERHGYTF